Listed here are 15 T cell receptor beta chains from one sample, sequenced in a study of OX40 agonist ivuxolimab in advanced cancers. Method: immunoSEQ multiplex PCR; TCRdb's copy keeps in-frame clones and lacks some. The table shows approximately 58,000 clones, with more than 75% occurring only once. Sequencing used CD4+ or CD8+ T cells sorted from blood, obtained in a trial of the OX40 agonist ivuxolimab. The receptors here all came from an adult with an advanced solid tumor such as melanoma, head and neck, liver or kidney cancer.

The J gene is TRBJ2-2, the V gene TRBV5-4; no reliable D call. The CDR3 length is 14 residues. V lost 2 bases and J 3 bases, leaving 8 bases between the germline ends. Per the germline V gene, CDR1 is SGHNT and CDR2 is YYREEE (reference sequence). CDR3 sequence (DNA): TGTGCCAGCAGCTTAACACTGGACACCGGGGAGCTGTTTTTT. This sequence encodes CASSLTLDTGELFF.

The V gene is TRBV6-5, the J gene TRBJ2-2; TRBD1 matches at 7 bases. Germline V lookup: CDR1 MNHEY, CDR2 SVGAGI. The ends lost 4 bases at V and 8 bases at J; junction bases unmatched: 10. The CDR3 runs 15 residues. Written as DNA, the CDR3 is TGTGCCAGCAGTTTCCTGACAGGGAGAGGAGGGGAGCTGTTTTTT. Translating gives CASSFLTGRGGELFF.

The chain employs TRBV28 and TRBJ1-1; weak D call: TRBD1 (6 bases). Germline V gives CDR1 MDHEN, CDR2 SYDVKM. Deletions cut 7 bases from V and 0 bases from J, with 12 bases between. The CDR3 is made up of 14 amino acids. CDR3 nucleotide sequence: TGTGCCAGCACCCCGGGACAAATGAACACTGAAGCTTTCTTT. Protein: CASTPGQMNTEAFF.

Written as DNA, the CDR3 is TGTGCCTGGAGTGAAGTGGGGACAGGGATAGAAGAGACCCAGTACTTC. Translation gives CAWSEVGTGIEETQYF. The rearrangement joins TRBV30 to TRBJ2-5; 9 bases map to TRBD1. Germline CDR1 reads GTSNPN; CDR2 reads SVGIG (reference sequence). The CDR3 length is 16 residues. With V trimmed by 1 base and J by 3 bases, 9 bases remained unmatched.

V and J are TRBV6-5 and TRBJ2-7; D not resolved. Germline V CDR1 and CDR2: MNHEY, SVGAGI. The CDR3 has 15 amino acids. The ends were cut back, 4 bases at V and 0 bases at J, with 13 bases in the middle. CDR3 DNA sequence: TGTGCCAGCAGTTTTCGGGCCCCCAGCTCCTACGAGCAGTACTTC. It translates to CASSFRAPSSYEQYF.

The chain joins TRBV2 to TRBJ1-2, with a possible D match to TRBD1 (5 bases). Germline CDR1 reads SNHLY; CDR2 reads FYNNEI. The length of the CDR3 is 15 residues. Trimming stripped 6 bases from V and 8 bases from J, with 22 bases between. Written as DNA, the CDR3 is TGTGCCAGCAGCCACCGGGACGGACGCGCAGGAGGCTACACCTTC. This encodes CASSHRDGRAGGYTF.

The chain recombines TRBV2 with TRBJ2-2, with D maybe TRBD2 (5 bases). Trimming took 4 bases from V and 6 from J, leaving 15 bases between them. The CDR3 is 15 amino acids. Germline V gene data show CDR1 as SNHLY and CDR2 as FYNNEI. CDR3 sequence: CASSALGVRSGELFF. The CDR3 nucleotides read TGTGCCAGCAGTGCCCTGGGAGTTCGGTCCGGGGAGCTGTTTTTT. Full variable domain (outside the CDR3, taken from reference TRBV2 and TRBJ2-2): EPEVTQTPSHQVTQMGQEVILRCVPISNHLYFYWYRQILGQKVEFLVSFYNNEISEKSEIFDDQFSVERPDGSNFTLKIRSTKLEDSAMYFCASSALGVRSGELFFGEGSRLTVL.

V is TRBV5-1 and J is TRBJ1-1, with D possibly TRBD1 on 5 matching bases. This CDR3 is built from 13 residues. V was pared by 2 bases and J by 3 bases, with 8 bases between. The germline V gene has CDR1 SGHRS and CDR2 YFSETQ. The CDR3 reads CASSFTGDTEAFF. The DNA for the CDR3 is TGCGCCAGCAGCTTTACGGGGGACACTGAAGCTTTCTTT.

This rearrangement joins TRBV2 to TRBJ1-5, with D hard to call. The V and J ends lost 0 bases and 7 bases respectively, with 13 bases between them. The CDR3 is made up of 15 amino acids. Per the germline V gene, CDR1 is SNHLY and CDR2 is FYNNEI. The chain's CDR3 is CASSEAPGVEQPQHF. In DNA, the CDR3 is TGTGCCAGCAGTGAAGCGCCCGGGGTCGAGCAGCCCCAGCATTTT.

The chain joins TRBV6-6 to TRBJ1-6; the D is unclear. V lost 6 bases and J 1 base, leaving 10 bases between the germline ends. Germline CDR1 is MNHNY and CDR2 is SVGAGI (reference sequence). The CDR3 sequence is 15 residues long. The CDR3 sequence: CASSYDTSYNSPLHF. The CDR3 DNA reads as TGTGCCAGCAGCTACGACACTTCCTATAATTCACCCCTCCACTTT.

V is TRBV29-1 and J is TRBJ2-4, with D perhaps being TRBD1 or TRBD2 (6 bases each). The V end lost 7 bases, the J end lost 3 bases, and 13 bases lay between the germline ends. CDR1 is SQVTM and CDR2 is ANQGSEA in the germline V gene. CDR3 length: 13 residues. The CDR3: CSAGGRDKNIQYF. As DNA, the CDR3 is TGCAGCGCCGGGGGCCGGGACAAAAACATTCAGTACTTC. Combining the CDR3 with reference TRBV29-1 and TRBJ2-4 gives the whole variable domain SAVISQKPSRDICQRGTSLTIQCQVDSQVTMMFWYRQQPGQSLTLIATANQGSEATYESGFVIDKFPISRPNLTFSTLTVSNMSPEDSSIYLCSAGGRDKNIQYFGAGTRLSVL.

The CDR3 here is CASSLRRIDYEQYF. The CDR3 nucleotides are TGTGCCAGCAGTTTACGGCGAATTGACTACGAGCAGTACTTC. This chain connects TRBV6-5 to TRBJ2-7; D ambiguous. The V gene lost 4 bases and the J gene lost 3 bases, with 13 bases spanning the gap. Per germline, CDR1 MNHEY and CDR2 SVGAGI. This CDR3 is built from 14 residues.

The chain joins TRBV19 to TRBJ1-4; tentative D call: TRBD1 (5 bases). From germline, CDR1 is LNHDA and CDR2 SQIVND (reference sequence). V lost 4 bases and J lost 0, with 9 bases in between. The CDR3 loop spans 15 amino acids. The CDR3: CASSKGTTTNEKLFF. CDR3 in DNA: TGTGCCAGTAGTAAGGGGACCACAACTAATGAAAAACTGTTTTTT.

This chain connects TRBV4-3 to TRBJ2-2; TRBD1 is a possible D gene (7 bases). This CDR3 is built from 15 residues. Germline CDR1 is LGHNA and CDR2 is YSLEER. Trimming removed 4 bases from V and 7 bases from J, with 16 bases in between. The chain's CDR3 is CASSPTEGAVGELFF. Written as DNA, the CDR3 is TGCGCCAGCAGCCCAACGGAGGGGGCGGTCGGGGAGCTGTTTTTT.

The gene calls are TRBV27 and TRBJ1-5; the D is unclear. The CDR3 has 18 residues. The ends were cut back, 5 bases at V and 2 bases at J, with 22 bases in the middle. Germline V gene sequence: CDR1 MNHEY, CDR2 SMNVEV (reference sequence). CDR3: CASSPRTGIRRGNQPQHF. DNA of the CDR3: TGTGCCAGCAGTCCGCGAACCGGGATAAGGCGGGGCAATCAGCCCCAGCATTTT.